The rows below give T cell receptor beta chains drawn from one sample of a study of control samples from healthy donors and cancer patients. The protocol was immunoSEQ multiplex PCR, while the TCRdb copy is restricted to in-frame clones and leaves out a portion. Altogether more than 100,000 clones are present, roughly nine tenths being singletons, with the ten largest covering approximately 7.5%. What was sequenced was PBMCs. The receptors derive from a man in his forties or fifties with head and neck cancer. Both conserved end residues are part of each CDR3. The order of the fields is V gene, CDR3 length, J gene, D gene, clone size, CDR3 protein, CDR3 DNA. D genes are given only for firm matches. The size of a clone is reported for some rows only, either as once, few or many, or as a class for expanded clones.

TRBV28	13	TRBJ1-2	NA	NA	CASSPSGYYGYTF	TGTGCCAGCAGCCCCAGCGGCTACTATGGCTACACCTTC
TRBV19	18	TRBJ1-5	NA	NA	CASNNGRRTAGANQPQHF	TGTGCCAGTAATAACGGAAGAAGAACGGCAGGGGCCAATCAGCCCCAGCATTTT
TRBV5-1	15	TRBJ1-5	TRBD1	NA	CASSLGDSINQPQHF	TGCGCCAGCAGCTTGGGGGACAGCATAAATCAGCCCCAGCATTTT
TRBV6-5	13	TRBJ2-1	NA	NA	CAGSSGDLIGQFF	TGTGCCGGCAGTTCCGGGGACTTGATAGGGCAGTTCTTC
TRBV10-3	14	TRBJ2-7	NA	NA	CAIIREQGAYEQYF	TGTGCCATCATCCGTGAACAGGGAGCCTACGAGCAGTACTTC
TRBV30	11	TRBJ1-6	NA	NA	CAWRENSPLHF	TGTGCCTGGAGGGAAAATTCACCCCTCCACTTT
TRBV27	13	TRBJ2-1	NA	NA	CASSLNGAPEQFF	TGTGCCAGCAGTTTAAACGGGGCACCTGAGCAGTTCTTC
TRBV5-4	15	TRBJ1-5	NA	once	CASSFGAGGNQPQHF	TGTGCCAGCAGCTTCGGGGCTGGCGGCAATCAGCCCCAGCATTTT
TRBV30	11	TRBJ1-4	NA	NA	CAWSVGQGLFF	TGTGCCTGGAGTGTCGGTCAGGGCCTGTTTTTT
TRBV4-1	16	TRBJ2-7	NA	once	CASSQGTGTETYEQYF	TGCGCCAGCAGCCAAGGAACCGGGACCGAGACCTACGAGCAGTACTTC
TRBV3-1/TRBV3-2	15	TRBJ1-6	NA	NA	CASSQDRGVNSPLHF	TGTGCCAGCAGCCAAGATCGAGGAGTGAATTCACCCCTCCACTTT
TRBV6-1	18	TRBJ1-4	TRBD1	NA	CASSVAGTGVFVNEKLFF	TGTGCCAGCAGTGTAGCCGGGACAGGGGTTTTTGTAAATGAAAAACTGTTTTTT
TRBV6-5	15	TRBJ1-3	NA	NA	CASSYSVLSGNTIYF	TGTGCCAGCAGTTACTCGGTCCTCTCTGGAAACACCATATATTTT
TRBV12-3/TRBV12-4	13	TRBJ2-2	NA	NA	CASTEANPGELFF	TGTGCCAGCACCGAAGCGAATCCCGGGGAGCTGTTTTTT
TRBV3-1/TRBV3-2	13	TRBJ2-7	NA	NA	CASSLPGTSEQYF	TGTGCCAGCAGCCTACCCGGGACATCGGAGCAGTACTTC
TRBV11-1	13	TRBJ1-1	NA	NA	CASSEVQNTEAFF	TGTGCCAGCAGCGAGGTCCAGAACACTGAAGCTTTCTTT
TRBV28	18	TRBJ2-1	NA	NA	CASSPRVLREFGYNEQFF	TGTGCCAGCAGCCCGAGGGTCTTGAGGGAGTTCGGGTACAATGAGCAGTTCTTC
TRBV20-1	10	TRBJ1-1	NA	once	CSASGPQAFF	TGCAGTGCTAGTGGCCCCCAAGCTTTCTTT
TRBV7-9	16	TRBJ2-3	NA	once	CASTRRRDSFTDTQYF	TGTGCCAGCACTCGAAGGAGGGACAGCTTCACAGATACGCAGTATTTT
TRBV27	13	TRBJ1-4	NA	NA	CATYSRENEKLFF	TGTGCCACCTATTCCCGGGAAAATGAAAAACTGTTTTTT
TRBV5-1	16	TRBJ2-5	TRBD2	NA	CASSYGLAGLQETQYF	TGCGCCAGCAGTTATGGACTAGCGGGTCTCCAAGAGACCCAGTACTTC
TRBV11-2	16	TRBJ2-1	NA	NA	CASSFYRARMTNEQFF	TGTGCCAGCAGCTTCTACAGGGCTAGGATGACCAATGAGCAGTTCTTC
TRBV4-1	16	TRBJ2-5	TRBD2	NA	CASSQGLAGGMETQYF	TGCGCCAGCAGCCAAGGTCTAGCGGGAGGTATGGAGACCCAGTACTTC
TRBV6-5	13	TRBJ1-2	NA	NA	CASSPGPQSGYTF	TGTGCCAGCAGTCCGGGACCCCAATCCGGCTACACCTTC
TRBV5-1	14	TRBJ2-3	NA	NA	CASSLGTVGDTQYF	TGCGCCAGCAGCTTGGGGACGGTGGGAGATACGCAGTATTTT
TRBV12-3/TRBV12-4	12	TRBJ2-7	NA	NA	CASSGTGYEQYF	TGTGCCAGCAGTGGGACCGGATACGAGCAGTACTTC
TRBV5-1	16	TRBJ2-6	NA	NA	CASSSGTVPGANVLTF	TGCGCCAGCAGCTCCGGGACCGTCCCTGGGGCCAACGTCCTGACTTTC
TRBV6-5	13	TRBJ2-7	NA	NA	CASKGRVGYEQYF	TGTGCCAGCAAAGGCAGGGTAGGCTACGAGCAGTACTTC
TRBV28	12	TRBJ2-5	NA	NA	CASSWAERTQYF	TGTGCCAGCAGTTGGGCCGAGAGGACCCAGTACTTC
TRBV19	15	TRBJ2-1	NA	NA	CASSIDPAQYNEQFF	TGTGCCAGTAGTATAGATCCGGCCCAGTACAATGAGCAGTTCTTC
TRBV6-5	15	TRBJ2-7	NA	NA	CASSYGRRVGYEQYF	TGTGCCAGCAGTTATGGTCGCAGGGTGGGCTACGAGCAGTACTTC
TRBV6-2/TRBV6-3	13	TRBJ1-5	NA	NA	CASSYESNQPQHF	TGTGCCAGCAGTTATGAGTCTAATCAGCCCCAGCATTTT